This T cell receptor (beta chain) was captured in a study of tumor-infiltrating lymphocytes in oesophageal squamous cell carcinoma. Via MiXCR, TCRdb re-called the PCR reads, giving one row per CDR3 protein. The sample holds 18,000 or so distinct CDR3 sequences, approximately 40% seen once. This CDR3 region has 17 residues. With V trimmed by 10 bases and J by 7 bases, 21 bases remained unmatched. This clonotype was seen repeatedly, ten times or more. This may be a read error, as it is one base from a much larger clone. The sequence was obtained from a male donor with esophageal squamous cell carcinoma. Input material: normal esophageal tissue next to the tumor. This sequence joins TRBV12-3 or TRBV12-4 and TRBJ2-7, with 11 bases that match TRBD2. The CDR3 DNA sequence: TGTGCCACCAAAGGGGCTAGCGGGAGGAACGACTACAATGAGCAGTACTTC. The encoded protein is CATKGASGRNDYNEQYF.